This T cell receptor (beta chain) is drawn from a study of OX40 agonist ivuxolimab in advanced cancers. Notes on the study in general: Averaging showed that CD8+ T cells had more expanded clones than CD4+ did. In a subset of nonresponders, normalized T-cell clonal expansion was also low.

For this clone: Antigen specificity is unknown.

V lost 2 bases and J lost 5, with 10 bases in between. The CDR3 loop spans 13 amino acids. The V gene's germline CDR1 is MNHNS and CDR2 SASEGT. People who had autoimmune disease history or systemic immunosuppression were excluded. Method: immunoSEQ multiplex PCR; TCRdb's copy keeps in-frame clones and lacks some. The sample yields about 51,000 clones, about 77% seen once. The specimen comprised CD4+ or CD8+ T cells sorted from blood, sampled in a trial of the OX40 agonist ivuxolimab. This sequence originates from an adult with an advanced solid tumor such as melanoma, head and neck, liver or kidney cancer. The V and J genes are TRBV6-1 and TRBJ2-7, with D hard to call. The chain's CDR3 is CASSESSTDEQYF. CDR3 DNA sequence: TGTGCCAGCAGTGAAAGTAGCACGGACGAGCAGTACTTC.